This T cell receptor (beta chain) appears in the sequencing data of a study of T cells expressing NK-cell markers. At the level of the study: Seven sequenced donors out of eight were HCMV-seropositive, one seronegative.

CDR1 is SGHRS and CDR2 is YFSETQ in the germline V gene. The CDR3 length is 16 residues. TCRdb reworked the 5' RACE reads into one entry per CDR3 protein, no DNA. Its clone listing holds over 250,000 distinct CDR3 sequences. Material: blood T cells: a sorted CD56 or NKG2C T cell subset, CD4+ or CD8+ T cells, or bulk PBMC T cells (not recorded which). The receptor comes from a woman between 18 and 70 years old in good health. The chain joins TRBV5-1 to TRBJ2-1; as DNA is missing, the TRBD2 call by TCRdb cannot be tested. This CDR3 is CASSLVSGPSYNEQFF. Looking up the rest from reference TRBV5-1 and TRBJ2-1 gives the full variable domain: KAGVTQTPRYLIKTRGQQVTLSCSPISGHRSVSWYQQTPGQGLQFLFEYFSETQRNKGNFPGRFSGRQFSNSRSEMNVSTLELGDSALYLCASSLVSGPSYNEQFFGPGTRLTVL.